The entry that follows covers one T cell receptor beta chain sequence. The sample originates from a study of blood T cell repertoires in COVID-19. Study at large: In each case, the material was cDNA or gDNA derived from T cells, B-cell-depleted T cells, or PBMCs.

Using immunoSEQ multiplex PCR, the repertoire was profiled, and TCRdb retains in-frame clones only, with some absent. This table holds around 200,000 clones, roughly 89% found once. The germline V gene has CDR1 SGHAT and CDR2 FQNNGV. V lost 2 bases, J lost 11 bases, and 9 bases lay in between. This CDR3 comprises 12 residues. Sequenced: PBMCs or T cells enriched from blood (not recorded which). This TCR was sampled from a woman aged 35 to 49 with acute COVID-19. The V and J genes are TRBV11-2 and TRBJ1-4; TRBD1 is a possible D gene (6 bases). In DNA, the CDR3 is TGTGCCAGCAGCTTACAGGGGTGGAAACTGTTTTTT. Its protein product is CASSLQGWKLFF.